This is a list of T cell receptor beta chains from one sample in a study of blood T cell repertoires in COVID-19. This table comes from immunoSEQ multiplex PCR, and its TCRdb copy is limited to in-frame clones, with some not included. The table records a few hundred thousand clones, more than 65% of them present only once. The specimen sequenced was peripheral blood. The source is a man aged 45 to 65 with active or convalescent COVID-19. Both conserved end residues are part of each CDR3. Each record gives: clone size, V gene, D gene, J gene, CDR3 DNA, CDR3 protein. A D gene is named only where the DNA matches it firmly. The size entry is marked missing in some rows and otherwise reads once, few, many or a size class.

>-|TRBV28|TRBD1|TRBJ1-5
TGTGCCAGCAGAAGTGGCGGGACAGGGGGCATCCGCAATCAGCCCCAGCATTTT
CASRSGGTGGIRNQPQHF
>-|TRBV7-2|TRBD1|TRBJ1-2
TGTGCCAGCAGCCGCACGGGACAGTTCAACTATGGCTACACCTTC
CASSRTGQFNYGYTF
>few|TRBV2|-|TRBJ1-2
TGTGCCAGCAGTGGAGAGCCGATCTATGGCTACACCTTC
CASSGEPIYGYTF
>-|TRBV18|TRBD2|TRBJ2-7
TGTGCCAGCTCACCACGGACTAGCGGGAGTTACGAGCAGTACTTC
CASSPRTSGSYEQYF
>-|TRBV4-3|TRBD2|TRBJ2-5
TGCGCCAGCAGCCTGGGACTAACCCAAGAGACCCAGTACTTC
CASSLGLTQETQYF
>-|TRBV28|-|TRBJ2-4
TGTGCCAGCAGTTCCATCGGCGGAGGAGCCAAAAACATTCAGTACTTC
CASSSIGGGAKNIQYF
>-|TRBV6-2/TRBV6-3|TRBD2|TRBJ2-2
TGTGCCAGCAGCCCCCTAGCGGAGATGAACACCGGGGAGCTGTTTTTT
CASSPLAEMNTGELFF
>few|TRBV2|TRBD1|TRBJ1-4
TGTGCCAGCAGTCCCGACAGGGTGGGTGAAAAACTGTTTTTT
CASSPDRVGEKLFF
>-|TRBV15|-|TRBJ1-3
TGTGCCACCAGCAGAGTAGTAGTGGGTCCGGGGAGCGGAAACACCATATATTTT
CATSRVVVGPGSGNTIYF
>-|TRBV4-3|-|TRBJ1-2
TGCGCCAGCAGCCAAGGACCGACAGCTAACTATGGCTACACCTTC
CASSQGPTANYGYTF
>few|TRBV6-5|-|TRBJ1-1
TGTGCCAGCAGACGAGGGACTGAAGCTTTCTTT
CASRRGTEAFF
>-|TRBV7-2|-|TRBJ2-1
TGTGCCAGCAGCTTAATGCAGACTTACAATGAGCAGTTCTTC
CASSLMQTYNEQFF
>-|TRBV10-3|-|TRBJ1-6
TGTGCCATCAGTGCGAGGCAGTATAATTCACCCCTCCACTTT
CAISARQYNSPLHF
>-|TRBV28|TRBD2|TRBJ2-7
TGTGCCAGCAGTGAATTAGCGGGAAATGGAGACGAGCAGTACTTC
CASSELAGNGDEQYF
>few|TRBV15|-|TRBJ1-2
TGTGCCACCAGCAGAGTTACCGGACTCGAGGGCTACACCTTC
CATSRVTGLEGYTF
>-|TRBV28|TRBD1|TRBJ2-2
TGTGCCAGCAGTTTTGTAGTCAGGGGGCGCCCCGGGGAGCTGTTTTTT
CASSFVVRGRPGELFF
>-|TRBV7-9|-|TRBJ2-3
TGTGCCAGCAGCTTACGTGGGAGGCACGGCTCGGCAGATACGCAGTATTTT
CASSLRGRHGSADTQYF
>-|TRBV25-1|-|TRBJ2-2
TGTGCCAGCAGTGATGCGGGCGCCATGAACACCGGGGAGCTGTTTTTT
CASSDAGAMNTGELFF
>-|TRBV2|TRBD1|TRBJ1-2
TGTGCCAGCAGTGAAGAACAGGGGCATGTCTATGGCTACACCTTC
CASSEEQGHVYGYTF
>-|TRBV28|-|TRBJ1-4
TGTGCCAGCAGTACACACGAGGAGGGGTCTGAAAAACTGTTTTTT
CASSTHEEGSEKLFF
>-|TRBV6-5|TRBD1|TRBJ2-2
TGTGCCAGCAGTTACGGCCAGGGGGACACCGGGGAGCTGTTTTTT
CASSYGQGDTGELFF
>-|TRBV5-1|TRBD2|TRBJ2-1
TGCGCCAGCAGCTTGTATGGGACTAGCGGGGGTTACAATGAGCAGTTCTTC
CASSLYGTSGGYNEQFF
>-|TRBV10-3|-|TRBJ2-1
TGTGCCATCAGTGAGTCAGGACTCTCCTACAATGAGCAGTTCTTC
CAISESGLSYNEQFF
>once|TRBV24-1|-|TRBJ1-2
TGTGCCACCAGTGAGGGGAGTGCAGTCTATGGCTACACCTTC
CATSEGSAVYGYTF
>few|TRBV6-5|-|TRBJ2-2
TGTGCCAGCAGTTGGGGGGCGAACACCGGGGAGCTGTTTTTT
CASSWGANTGELFF
>-|TRBV24-1|TRBD1|TRBJ2-1
TGTGCCACCAGTGAGTCGACAGGGCGAGATAACAATGAGCAGTTCTTC
CATSESTGRDNNEQFF
>-|TRBV24-1|-|TRBJ1-1
TGTGCCACCAGTGGACAGGCGAACACTGAAGCTTTCTTT
CATSGQANTEAFF
>-|TRBV7-8|-|TRBJ2-5
TGTGCCAGCAGCTTCGAAAGGAGGGAAGAGACCCAGTACTTC
CASSFERREETQYF
>once|TRBV5-1|-|TRBJ1-3
TGCGCCAGCAGATACGACAGCAACTCTGGAAACACCATATATTTT
CASRYDSNSGNTIYF
>-|TRBV5-6|-|TRBJ2-7
TGTGCCAGCAGCCCGTGGGAGGAGCAGTACTTC
CASSPWEEQYF
>-|TRBV5-1|TRBD2|TRBJ2-1
TGCGCCAGCGCCCGGACTAGCGGAATCTACAATGAGCAGTTCTTC
CASARTSGIYNEQFF
>-|TRBV2|-|TRBJ2-6
TGTGCCAGCAGTGACGTAGGGGCTGGGGCCAACGTCCTGACTTTC
CASSDVGAGANVLTF
>-|TRBV6-5|-|TRBJ1-1
TGTGCCAGCAGCCGGGACCCAGGGGACGCTTTCTTT
CASSRDPGDAFF
>-|TRBV23-1|-|TRBJ2-5
TGCGTTCGGACCACAGGGCCCCAGTACTTC
CVRTTGPQYF
>once|TRBV2|TRBD2|TRBJ2-1
TGTGCCAGCAGTACCACTAGCGGGGGGGCGGATGAGCAGTTCTTC
CASSTTSGGADEQFF
>-|TRBV6-1|-|TRBJ1-1
TGTGCCAGCAGTGAATCCTCACAGGGATGGAGAAACACTGAAGCTTTCTTT
CASSESSQGWRNTEAFF
>-|TRBV28|TRBD1|TRBJ1-2
TGTGCCAGCAGTCTTGACAGGGGGCTTGGTGGCTACACCTTC
CASSLDRGLGGYTF
>-|TRBV7-9|TRBD2|TRBJ2-3
TGTGCCAGCAGTAGCGGGGGGGCCAGAGATACGCAGTATTTT
CASSSGGARDTQYF
>-|TRBV27|-|TRBJ1-2
TGTGCCAGCAGCCAGGGACAATTCTATGGCTACACCTTC
CASSQGQFYGYTF
>-|TRBV5-1|-|TRBJ2-3
TGCGCCAGCAGCTTGGTTCTAGCTGAGTCAGATACGCAGTATTTT
CASSLVLAESDTQYF
>-|TRBV28|TRBD1|TRBJ1-1
TGTGCCAGCAGTCCCCCTGACAGGGGGCGGACTGAAGCTTTCTTT
CASSPPDRGRTEAFF
>-|TRBV24-1|TRBD2|TRBJ2-3
TGTGCCACCGCGGGACTAGCGGGGAGGGGCACAGATACGCAGTATTTT
CATAGLAGRGTDTQYF
>once|TRBV6-2/TRBV6-3|TRBD1|TRBJ2-1
TGTGCCAGCAGCCCTCCGGGACAGGCCTTTAATGAGCAGTTCTTC
CASSPPGQAFNEQFF
>-|TRBV9|-|TRBJ2-2
TGTGCCAGCAGCGTAGGGTTAGCCAACACCGGGGAGCTGTTTTTT
CASSVGLANTGELFF
>-|TRBV2|-|TRBJ2-5
TGTGCCAGCATACTAGGGGGAGAAGAGACCCAGTACTTC
CASILGGEETQYF
>-|TRBV10-2|-|TRBJ2-1
TGCGCCAGCAGCCCTACAGGGTGGGAGCAGTTCTTC
CASSPTGWEQFF
>-|TRBV5-1|TRBD1|TRBJ1-6
TGCGCCAGCAGCTTGGGTGACAGGGATAATTCACCCCTCCACTTT
CASSLGDRDNSPLHF
>-|TRBV5-8|TRBD1|TRBJ2-5
TGTGCCAGCAGCTTGGAGGGACAGGGGGCGGGTGAGACCCAGTACTTC
CASSLEGQGAGETQYF
>-|TRBV6-1|-|TRBJ2-1
TGTGCCAGCAGTGAAAGGAAGGGGAGGAATGAGCAGTTCTTC
CASSERKGRNEQFF
>-|TRBV9|TRBD2|TRBJ2-2
TGTGCCAGCAGCGTAGCGGCGGGGGGGCGACTGGTCACCGGGGAGCTGTTTTTT
CASSVAAGGRLVTGELFF
>few|TRBV5-8|TRBD1|TRBJ1-5
TGTGCCAGCAGCCTTCCTCCCGGGACAGGGGGGAATCAGCCCCAGCATTTT
CASSLPPGTGGNQPQHF
>once|TRBV7-9|TRBD2|TRBJ2-7
TGTGCCAGCAGCTCACGGACTAGCCAGGACTACGAGCAGTACTTC
CASSSRTSQDYEQYF
>-|TRBV18|-|TRBJ1-4
TGTGCCAGCTCACCACAGGGGGTTACTAATGAAAAACTGTTTTTT
CASSPQGVTNEKLFF
>-|TRBV5-5|-|TRBJ2-1
TGTGCCAGCGGTTTGGCAGACAATGAGCAGTTCTTC
CASGLADNEQFF
>-|TRBV21-1|-|TRBJ2-7
TGTGCCAGCAGCGACGCCGGGACAGACTCCTACGAGCAGTACTTC
CASSDAGTDSYEQYF
>-|TRBV28|TRBD1|TRBJ2-2
TGTGCCAGCAGTTCTTGGAGACAGGGGGGATCGAGCACCGGGGAGCTGTTTTTT
CASSSWRQGGSSTGELFF
>-|TRBV29-1|-|TRBJ2-5
TGCAGCGTCTGGGAGGCCAACGGGGGAGGGACCCAGTACTTC
CSVWEANGGGTQYF
>-|TRBV5-6|-|TRBJ1-6
TGTGCCAGCAGCCTCCAGTGGGGAGGGACCAATTCACCCCTCCACTTT
CASSLQWGGTNSPLHF
>-|TRBV7-3|TRBD1|TRBJ2-1
TGTGCCAGCAGCTTAAGGGGACAGGAAGATTACAATGAGCAGTTCTTC
CASSLRGQEDYNEQFF
>-|TRBV7-6|TRBD1|TRBJ2-1
TGTGCCAGCAGCTTAACTGGACAGGGGGCTGGTGAGCAGTTCTTC
CASSLTGQGAGEQFF